These 29 T cell receptor beta chains were all obtained from the same sample, sequenced in a study of technical replicates of blood from several donors. Sequencing was performed with immunoSEQ multiplex PCR; in TCRdb, only in-frame clones are kept and a portion is missing. This sample has around 97,000 clones, with 90% to 97% found just once. Sequences were obtained from T cells isolated from PBMCs. The source is a human donor in good health.

The chain uses TRBV5-8 and TRBJ1-1; the match to TRBD1 covers 8 bases. The CDR3 totals 17 residues. The V gene's germline CDR1 is SGHTS and CDR2 YDEGEE. Unmatched junction bases numbered 9, after V lost 2 bases and J lost 0 bases. CDR3 nucleotides: TGTGCCAGCAGCTTTCAGCCTGGACAGGGTGTGAACACTGAAGCTTTCTTT. This encodes CASSFQPGQGVNTEAFF.

The gene calls are TRBV9 and TRBJ2-7; 8 bases line up with TRBD1. This CDR3 has 14 residues. V gave up 6 bases and J gave up 4 bases; unmatched junction bases: 9. The germline V gene encodes CDR1 SGDLS and CDR2 YYNGEE. CDR3 in DNA: TGTGCCAGCAATGGCGGGACAGGAAAATACGAGCAGTACTTC. Translating it yields CASNGGTGKYEQYF.

This clone occurred once. The CDR3 loop reads CASSPGTSDGEQYF. The CDR3 region has the DNA TGTGCCAGCAGCCCCGGGACTAGCGATGGGGAGCAGTACTTC. The gene calls are TRBV9 and TRBJ2-7, with 10 bases that match TRBD2. Germline V gene sequence: CDR1 SGDLS, CDR2 YYNGEE. There are 14 residues in the CDR3. The ends lost 4 bases at V and 7 bases at J; junction bases unmatched: 8. The full variable domain, completed using reference TRBV9 and TRBJ2-7, is DSGVTQTPKHLITATGQRVTLRCSPRSGDLSVYWYQQSLDQGLQFLIQYYNGEERAKGNILERFSAQQFPDLHSELNLSSLELGDSALYFCASSPGTSDGEQYFGPGTRLTVT.

This sequence joins TRBV18 and TRBJ1-1; TRBD1 matches 7 bases. Germline CDR1 is KGHSH and CDR2 is LQKENI. The CDR3 extends over 14 amino acids. The junction had 8 bases not matched to a gene; V was cut back by 5 bases and J by 5 bases. The DNA of the CDR3 is TGTGCCAGCTCAGCTGCGACAGGGAGGACTGAAGCTTTCTTT. It encodes CASSAATGRTEAFF.

V is TRBV27 and J is TRBJ2-3; D possibly corresponds to TRBD2 (5 bases). CDR3 length: 15 residues. CDR1 and CDR2 from the germline V gene are MNHEY and SMNVEV (reference sequence). With 5 bases removed from V and 5 bases from J, the gap between germline ends came to 17 bases. In nucleotides, the CDR3 is TGTGCCAGCAGTCCCGCAGCGGCTCCAAAAGATACGCAGTATTTT. This codes for CASSPAAAPKDTQYF.

The genes are TRBV5-1 and TRBJ1-2; possibly TRBD1 for D (6 bases). The CDR3 sequence is 17 residues long. Trimming removed 1 base from V and 8 bases from J, with 24 bases in between. The germline CDR1 and CDR2 sequences are SGHRS and YFSETQ. The CDR3 DNA follows: TGCGCCAGCAGCTTGAGACTGAGGGGGGGATATGTAGAGGGCTACACCTTC. It translates to CASSLRLRGGYVEGYTF.

The chain recombines TRBV5-1 with TRBJ2-1, with TRBD1 matching 8 bases. The trim removed 2 bases at V and 8 bases at J, leaving 3 bases unmatched. The CDR3 is made up of 13 amino acids. The germline gives CDR1 SGHRS, CDR2 YFSETQ. Here the CDR3 reads CASSFQGADEQFF. For the CDR3, the DNA is TGCGCCAGCAGCTTCCAGGGGGCGGATGAGCAGTTCTTC.

V usage is TRBV25-1 and J usage is TRBJ2-1; TRBD2 matches 8 bases. The CDR3 runs 15 residues. J was trimmed by 4 bases and V by 4 bases; bases with no gene match: 6. Germline CDR1 and CDR2: MGHDK and SYGVNS. The CDR3 reads CASSAGLVRYNEQFF. DNA of the CDR3: TGTGCCAGCAGTGCGGGACTAGTGAGGTACAATGAGCAGTTCTTC.

V and J are TRBV19 and TRBJ1-1; D is undetermined. V lost 1 base, J lost 2 bases, and 8 bases lay in between. Germline V gives CDR1 LNHDA, CDR2 SQIVND (reference sequence). The CDR3 length is 14 residues. In DNA, the CDR3 is TGTGCCAGTAGTATAGGAGGATTTAACACTGAAGCTTTCTTT. Its protein product is CASSIGGFNTEAFF.

The V call is TRBV5-1, the J call TRBJ1-4; TRBD1 matches at 9 bases. Trimming at V came to 0 bases and at J to 6 bases, leaving 3 bases not matched to a gene. The CDR3 loop spans 15 amino acids. CDR1 SGHRS and CDR2 YFSETQ come from the germline V gene. CDR3 protein: CASSLAWTGDEKLFF. The CDR3 region has the DNA TGCGCCAGCAGCTTGGCGTGGACAGGGGATGAAAAACTGTTTTTT. Variable domain in full (rest from reference TRBV5-1 and TRBJ1-4): KAGVTQTPRYLIKTRGQQVTLSCSPISGHRSVSWYQQTPGQGLQFLFEYFSETQRNKGNFPGRFSGRQFSNSRSEMNVSTLELGDSALYLCASSLAWTGDEKLFFGSGTQLSVL.

The rearrangement links TRBV7-2 to TRBJ1-1; D gene unclear. Germline CDR1 and CDR2: SGHTA and FQGNSA. The CDR3 extends over 13 amino acids. V dropped 2 bases and J dropped 0 bases, with 4 bases sitting between them. CDR3: CASSLYLNTEAFF. The DNA for the CDR3 is TGTGCCAGCAGCTTATATCTGAACACTGAAGCTTTCTTT.

This rearrangement joins TRBV19 to TRBJ2-2, with 10 bases lining up with TRBD2. This CDR3 spans 18 amino acids. The V and J ends lost 1 base and 0 bases, in that order; junction bases with no gene match: 5. The germline V gene encodes CDR1 LNHDA and CDR2 SQIVND (reference sequence). CDR3 residues: CASSIVGLAEANTGELFF. The CDR3 DNA is TGTGCCAGTAGTATAGTCGGACTAGCGGAGGCGAACACCGGGGAGCTGTTTTTT.

V usage is TRBV28 and J usage is TRBJ2-5, with a tentative D call TRBD2 (5 bases). Germline CDR1 and CDR2: MDHEN and SYDVKM. V dropped 2 bases and J dropped 3 bases, with 10 bases sitting between them. The CDR3 runs 14 residues. The DNA for the CDR3 is TGTGCCAGCAGTTTAGCCGGGGTTAAAGAGACCCAGTACTTC. The encoded protein is CASSLAGVKETQYF.

The rearrangement joins TRBV2 to TRBJ1-2; 7 bases align to TRBD1. Germline V gene data show CDR1 as SNHLY and CDR2 as FYNNEI. The CDR3 spans 12 residues. J gave up 6 bases and V 5 bases, and 3 bases lay outside the gene matches. The CDR3 region is CASSRQGNGYTF. CDR3 sequence (DNA): TGTGCCAGCAGTAGACAGGGAAATGGCTACACCTTC. Complete variable domain (other parts from reference TRBV2 and TRBJ1-2): EPEVTQTPSHQVTQMGQEVILRCVPISNHLYFYWYRQILGQKVEFLVSFYNNEISEKSEIFDDQFSVERPDGSNFTLKIRSTKLEDSAMYFCASSRQGNGYTFGSGTRLTVV.

The chain recombines TRBV30 with TRBJ1-1; D is possibly TRBD1 (5 bases). The V end was cut by 2 bases, the J end by 5 bases, with 12 bases between. The CDR3 covers 13 residues. Germline loops: CDR1 GTSNPN, CDR2 SVGIG (reference sequence). The CDR3 reads CAWSYSGITEAFF. CDR3 in DNA: TGTGCCTGGAGTTATTCAGGGATAACTGAAGCTTTCTTT.

This clone was seen a single time. V and J are TRBV18 and TRBJ2-7; TRBD1 aligns across 8 bases. CDR1 and CDR2 from the germline V gene are KGHSH and LQKENI. This CDR3 spans 15 amino acids. V gave up 9 bases and J gave up 0 bases; unmatched junction bases: 10. Written as DNA, the CDR3 is TGTGCCAGTTCGACAGGGGCGCCTAGCTCCTACGAGCAGTACTTC. Translation gives CASSTGAPSSYEQYF. Filled out from reference TRBV18 and TRBJ2-7, the complete variable domain reads NAGVMQNPRHLVRRRGQEARLRCSPMKGHSHVYWYRQLPEEGLKFMVYLQKENIIDESGMPKERFSAEFPKEGPSILRIQQVVRGDSAAYFCASSTGAPSSYEQYFGPGTRLTVT.

The chain couples TRBV10-3 to TRBJ1-5; D is undetermined. Germline-derived CDR1 and CDR2 are ENHRY and SYGVKD. The CDR3 runs to 14 residues. V was shortened by 3 bases and J by 7 bases, with 13 bases between the two germline ends. The CDR3 DNA reads TGTGCCATCAGTGATAACGGGATGGGGCAGCCCCAGCATTTT. This gives the protein CAISDNGMGQPQHF.

The rearrangement uses TRBV9 and TRBJ2-1; TRBD2 matches at 9 bases. The trim removed 3 bases at V and 5 bases at J, leaving 12 bases unmatched. The CDR3 sequence is 17 residues long. The germline V gene encodes CDR1 SGDLS and CDR2 YYNGEE. This chain's CDR3 is CASSGGVSGRTHNEQFF. In DNA form, the CDR3 reads TGTGCCAGCAGCGGGGGGGTCAGCGGGAGGACCCACAATGAGCAGTTCTTC.

The V and J genes are TRBV11-2 and TRBJ2-7; D is undetermined. The CDR3 spans 11 residues. V lost 7 bases and J lost 1, with 5 bases in between. Germline loops: CDR1 SGHAT, CDR2 FQNNGV. The DNA for the CDR3 is TGTGCCAGCACCCTTTCCTACGAGCAGTACTTC. Protein sequence: CASTLSYEQYF.

The chain links TRBV6-1 to TRBJ2-7; TRBD2 matches 7 bases. Germline V gives CDR1 MNHNS, CDR2 SASEGT. Germline trimming cut 7 bases from V and 3 bases from J; bases unmatched to any gene: 12. The CDR3 contains 15 residues. The CDR3 region is CASTPRGGRLYEQYF. CDR3 coding DNA: TGTGCCAGCACTCCCCGGGGCGGGAGACTCTACGAGCAGTACTTC.

The chain links TRBV7-6 to TRBJ2-5; no clear D gene. The V end was cut by 6 bases, the J end by 2 bases, with 13 bases between. This CDR3 has 14 residues. Per the germline V gene, CDR1 is SGHVS and CDR2 is FNYEAQ. The CDR3 DNA follows: TGTGCCAGCAGTCAAAGCACTCTACAAGAGACCCAGTACTTC. Its translation: CASSQSTLQETQYF.

V is TRBV27 and J is TRBJ1-2, with D perhaps TRBD1 (5 bases). V gave up 3 bases and J gave up 6 bases, with 14 bases separating them. The germline CDR1 and CDR2 sequences are MNHEY and SMNVEV (reference sequence). This CDR3 spans 14 amino acids. In DNA, the CDR3 is TGTGCCAGCAGTTTGGGGGGAAGCATGGATGGCTACACCTTC. Protein sequence: CASSLGGSMDGYTF.

This chain connects TRBV4-1 to TRBJ2-1; 8 positions agree with TRBD2. This CDR3 spans 17 amino acids. Germline CDR1 MGHRA, CDR2 YSYEKL. V lost 0 bases to trimming and J lost 6 bases; unmatched junction nucleotides: 10. The CDR3 region is CASSQEEEREISNEQFF. DNA for the CDR3: TGCGCCAGCAGCCAAGAAGAAGAGCGGGAGATCTCCAATGAGCAGTTCTTC.

This clone was seen only once. V gene TRBV9 combines with J gene TRBJ1-2, with D hard to call. Germline CDR1 and CDR2: SGDLS and YYNGEE. Trimming shortened V by 3 bases and J by 2 bases, and 11 bases separated the two germline ends. The CDR3 has 14 residues. For the CDR3, the DNA is TGTGCCAGCAGCGCCCTCGGGGTAAACTATGGCTACACCTTC. Its translation: CASSALGVNYGYTF.

This chain connects TRBV9 to TRBJ2-3, with TRBD2 identical over 9 bases. Trimming took 0 bases from V and 1 from J; bases not matched to a gene: 3. The CDR3 extends over 16 amino acids. Germline V gene sequence: CDR1 SGDLS, CDR2 YYNGEE. For the CDR3, the DNA is TGTGCCAGCAGCGTAGGGGGCGGGAGGGGCACAGATACGCAGTATTTT. This translates into CASSVGGGRGTDTQYF.

The chain couples TRBV6-5 to TRBJ1-1; TRBD1 matches 7 bases. The CDR3 runs 16 residues. Germline V gene lookup returns CDR1 MNHEY and CDR2 SVGAGI. The junction had 17 bases not matched to a gene; V was cut back by 2 bases and J by 11 bases. The CDR3 here is CASSYPSKGARVRAFF. The CDR3 DNA reads as TGTGCCAGCAGTTACCCTTCAAAGGGGGCGCGAGTTAGGGCTTTCTTT.

The chain combines TRBV4-3 with TRBJ2-3; 8 bases map to TRBD2. Germline V gives CDR1 LGHNA, CDR2 YSLEER. The CDR3 has 16 residues. The V segment lost 3 bases and the J segment 1 base; nucleotides outside the gene matches: 6. CDR3 in DNA: TGCGCCAGCAGCCACCTCTCAGCGGGAGGCACAGATACGCAGTATTTT. Its protein is CASSHLSAGGTDTQYF.

The chain combines TRBV5-6 with TRBJ2-5; 7 bases match TRBD1. V trimming: 0 bases; J trimming: 4 bases; junction bases outside the gene matches: 0. Germline values: CDR1 SGHDT, CDR2 YYEEEE. The CDR3 covers 13 residues. The CDR3 loop is CASSLDRGETQYF. Written as DNA, the CDR3 is TGTGCCAGCAGCTTGGACAGGGGAGAGACCCAGTACTTC. Based on the CDR3 plus reference TRBV5-6 and TRBJ2-5, the full variable domain is DAGVTQSPTHLIKTRGQQVTLRCSPKSGHDTVSWYQQALGQGPQFIFQYYEEEERQRGNFPDRFSGHQFPNYSSELNVNALLLGDSALYLCASSLDRGETQYFGPGTRLLVL.

This clone was found once. The gene calls are TRBV10-1 and TRBJ2-3; 13 bases align to TRBD2. This CDR3 has 17 residues. Per germline, CDR1 WNHNN and CDR2 SYGVQD (reference sequence). Trimming at V came to 3 bases and at J to 5 bases, leaving 8 bases not matched to a gene. The CDR3 loop reads CASSEGLGLAGVDTQYF. As DNA, the CDR3 is TGCGCCAGCAGTGAAGGTCTTGGACTAGCGGGGGTAGATACGCAGTATTTT.